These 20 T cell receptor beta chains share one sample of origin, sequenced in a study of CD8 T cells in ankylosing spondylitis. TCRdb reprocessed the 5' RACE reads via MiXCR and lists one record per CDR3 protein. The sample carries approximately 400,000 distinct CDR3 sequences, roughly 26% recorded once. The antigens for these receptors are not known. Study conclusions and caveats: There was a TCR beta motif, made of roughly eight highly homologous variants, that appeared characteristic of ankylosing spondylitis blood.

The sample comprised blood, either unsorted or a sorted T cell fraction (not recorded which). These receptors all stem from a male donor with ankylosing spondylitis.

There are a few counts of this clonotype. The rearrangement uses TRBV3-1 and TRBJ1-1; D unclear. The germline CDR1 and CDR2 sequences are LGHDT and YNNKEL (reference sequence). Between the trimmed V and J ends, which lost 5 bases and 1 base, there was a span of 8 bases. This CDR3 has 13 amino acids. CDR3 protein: CASSTRENTEAFF. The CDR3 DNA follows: TGTGCCAGCAGCACACGGGAGAACACTGAAGCTTTCTTT.

This CDR3 reads CSARGLAGVGEQYV. The CDR3 DNA follows: TGCAGTGCTAGGGGACTAGCGGGAGTAGGGGAGCAGTACGTC. The chain is built from TRBV20-1 and TRBJ2-7; 14 positions match TRBD2. The germline CDR1 and CDR2 sequences are DFQATT and SNEGSKA (reference sequence). The V gene end was trimmed by 3 bases and the J gene end by 7 bases; junction bases not matched to a gene: 5. The CDR3 length is 14 residues.

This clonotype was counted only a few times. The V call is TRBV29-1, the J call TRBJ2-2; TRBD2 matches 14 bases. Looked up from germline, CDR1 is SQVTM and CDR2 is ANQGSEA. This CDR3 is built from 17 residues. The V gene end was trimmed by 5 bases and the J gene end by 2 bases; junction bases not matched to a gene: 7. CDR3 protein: CSVYGLAGGPNTGELFF. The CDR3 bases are TGCAGCGTTTACGGACTAGCGGGAGGCCCAAACACCGGGGAGCTGTTTTTT.

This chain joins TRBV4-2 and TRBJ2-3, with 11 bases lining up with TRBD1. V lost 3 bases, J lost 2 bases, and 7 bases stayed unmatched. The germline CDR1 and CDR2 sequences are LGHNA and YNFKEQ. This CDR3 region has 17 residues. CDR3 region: CASSHVRTGGITDTQYF. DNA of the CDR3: TGTGCCAGCAGCCACGTCAGGACAGGGGGCATCACAGATACGCAGTATTTT.

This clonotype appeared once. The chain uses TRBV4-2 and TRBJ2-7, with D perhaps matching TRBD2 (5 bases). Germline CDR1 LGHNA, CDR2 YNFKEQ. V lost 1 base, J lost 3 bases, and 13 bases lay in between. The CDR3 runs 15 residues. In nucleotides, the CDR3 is TGTGCCAGCAGCCAAGTAGTTGGGAGAGACTACGAGCAGTACTTC. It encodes CASSQVVGRDYEQYF.

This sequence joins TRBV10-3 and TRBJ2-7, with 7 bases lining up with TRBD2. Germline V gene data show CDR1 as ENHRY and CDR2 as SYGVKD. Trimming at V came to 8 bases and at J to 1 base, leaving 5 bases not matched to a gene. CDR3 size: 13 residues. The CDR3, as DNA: TGTGCCATCGGGGAGGGACTTTCCTACGAGCAGTACGTC. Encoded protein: CAIGEGLSYEQYV.

The CDR3 nucleotides read TGTGCCAGCAGTTATATATCGGGGTTCCCCGGGGAGCTGTTTTTT. Amino acids: CASSYISGFPGELFF. The gene calls are TRBV6-5 and TRBJ2-2, with D possibly matching TRBD2 (5 bases). The CDR3 is made up of 15 amino acids. The V end lost 3 bases, the J end lost 6 bases, and 14 bases lay between the germline ends. Germline CDR1 and CDR2: MNHEY and SVGAGI.

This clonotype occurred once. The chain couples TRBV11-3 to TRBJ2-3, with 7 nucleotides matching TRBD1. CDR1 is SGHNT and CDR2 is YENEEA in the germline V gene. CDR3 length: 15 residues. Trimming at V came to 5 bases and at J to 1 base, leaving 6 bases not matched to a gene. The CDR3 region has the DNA TGTGCCAGCAGCCCCTACGGGACAGGCACAGATACGCAGTATTTT. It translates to CASSPYGTGTDTQYF.

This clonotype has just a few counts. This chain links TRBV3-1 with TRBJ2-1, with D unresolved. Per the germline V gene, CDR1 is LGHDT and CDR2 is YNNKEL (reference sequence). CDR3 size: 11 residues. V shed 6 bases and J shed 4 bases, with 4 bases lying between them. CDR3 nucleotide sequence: TGTGCCAGCAGAAGGTACAATGAGCAGTTCTTC. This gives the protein CASRRYNEQFF.

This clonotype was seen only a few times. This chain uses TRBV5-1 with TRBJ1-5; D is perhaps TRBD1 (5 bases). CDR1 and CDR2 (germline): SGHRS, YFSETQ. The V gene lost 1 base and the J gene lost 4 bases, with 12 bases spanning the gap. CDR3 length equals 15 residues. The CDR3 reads CASSLLGEENQPQHF. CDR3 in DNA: TGCGCCAGCAGCTTGTTGGGGGAAGAGAATCAGCCCCAGCATTTT.

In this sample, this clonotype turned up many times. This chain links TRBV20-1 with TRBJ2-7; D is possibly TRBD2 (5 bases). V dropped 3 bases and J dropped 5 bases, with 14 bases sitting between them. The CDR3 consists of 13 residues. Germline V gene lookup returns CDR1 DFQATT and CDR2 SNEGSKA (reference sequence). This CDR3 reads CSASRTRADEQYF. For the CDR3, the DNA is TGCAGTGCTAGCAGAACTAGGGCCGACGAGCAGTACTTC.

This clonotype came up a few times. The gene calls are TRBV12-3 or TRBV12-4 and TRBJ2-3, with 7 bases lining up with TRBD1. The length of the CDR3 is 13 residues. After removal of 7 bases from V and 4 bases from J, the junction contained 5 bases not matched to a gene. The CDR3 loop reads CASTYRGADTQYF. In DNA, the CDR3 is TGTGCCAGCACGTACAGGGGAGCAGATACGCAGTATTTT.

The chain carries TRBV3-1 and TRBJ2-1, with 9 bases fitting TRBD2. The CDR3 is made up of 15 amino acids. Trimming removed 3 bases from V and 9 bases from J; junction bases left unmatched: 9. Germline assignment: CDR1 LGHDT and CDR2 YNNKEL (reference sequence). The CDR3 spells CASSHRLAARGEQFF. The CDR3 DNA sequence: TGTGCCAGCAGCCATCGACTAGCGGCCCGGGGTGAGCAGTTCTTC.

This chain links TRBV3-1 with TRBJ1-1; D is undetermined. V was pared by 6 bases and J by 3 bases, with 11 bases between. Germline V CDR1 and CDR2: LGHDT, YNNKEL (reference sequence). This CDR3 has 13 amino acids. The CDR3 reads CASRVREDTEAFF. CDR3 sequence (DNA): TGTGCCAGCAGGGTGAGGGAGGACACTGAAGCTTTCTTT.

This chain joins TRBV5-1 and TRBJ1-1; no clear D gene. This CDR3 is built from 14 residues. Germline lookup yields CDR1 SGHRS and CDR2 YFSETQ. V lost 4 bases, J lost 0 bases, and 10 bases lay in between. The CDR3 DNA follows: TGCGCCAGCAGCAGGAGGGCGGTGAACACTGAAGCTTTCTTT. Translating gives CASSRRAVNTEAFF.

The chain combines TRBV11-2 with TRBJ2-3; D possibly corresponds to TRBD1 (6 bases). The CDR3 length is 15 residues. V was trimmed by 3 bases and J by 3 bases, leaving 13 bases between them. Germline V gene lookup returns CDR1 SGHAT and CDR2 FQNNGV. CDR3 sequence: CASSFERQGTDTQYF. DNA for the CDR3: TGTGCCAGCAGCTTTGAAAGGCAGGGGACAGATACGCAGTATTTT.

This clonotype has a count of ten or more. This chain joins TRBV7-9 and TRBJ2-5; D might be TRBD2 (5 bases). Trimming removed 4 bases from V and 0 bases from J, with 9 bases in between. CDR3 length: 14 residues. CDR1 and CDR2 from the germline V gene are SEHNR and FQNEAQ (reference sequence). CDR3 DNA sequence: TGTGCCAGCAGCTCCACGAGGGACCAAGAGACCCAGTACTTC. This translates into CASSSTRDQETQYF. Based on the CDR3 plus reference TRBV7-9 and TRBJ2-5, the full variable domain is DTGVSQNPRHKITKRGQNVTFRCDPISEHNRLYWYRQTLGQGPEFLTYFQNEAQLEKSRLLSDRFSAERPKGSFSTLEIQRTEQGDSAMYLCASSSTRDQETQYFGPGTRLLVL.

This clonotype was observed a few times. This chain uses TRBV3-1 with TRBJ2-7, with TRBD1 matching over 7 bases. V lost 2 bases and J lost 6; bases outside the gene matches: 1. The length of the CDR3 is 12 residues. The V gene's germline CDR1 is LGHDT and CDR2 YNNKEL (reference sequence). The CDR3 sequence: CASSQTGAEQYF. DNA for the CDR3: TGTGCCAGCAGCCAAACAGGGGCCGAGCAGTACTTC.

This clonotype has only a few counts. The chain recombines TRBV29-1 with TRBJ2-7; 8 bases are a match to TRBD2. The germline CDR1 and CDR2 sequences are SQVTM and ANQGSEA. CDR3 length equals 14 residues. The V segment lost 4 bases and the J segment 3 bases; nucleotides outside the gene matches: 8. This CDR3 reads CSVVYGGEYYEQYF. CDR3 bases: TGCAGCGTTGTGTACGGGGGGGAATACTACGAGCAGTACTTC.

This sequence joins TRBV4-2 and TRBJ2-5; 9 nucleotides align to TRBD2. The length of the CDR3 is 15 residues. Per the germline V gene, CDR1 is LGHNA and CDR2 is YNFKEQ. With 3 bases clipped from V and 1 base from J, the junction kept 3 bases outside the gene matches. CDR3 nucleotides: TGTGCCAGCAGCCAGGCGGGAGGGGGCCAAGAGACCCAGTACTTC. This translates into CASSQAGGGQETQYF.